This is a list of T cell receptor beta chains from one sample in a study of T cells after yellow fever vaccination. TCRdb re-called the 5' RACE reads through MiXCR, storing one row per CDR3 protein. The sample yields some 420,000 distinct CDR3 sequences, approximately 19% seen once. The source material was PBMCs, sampled before the yellow fever booster vaccination. These receptors originate from a man between 18 and 35 years old who received the YFV17D yellow fever vaccine. The CDR3 runs from the conserved cysteine through the conserved F or W. D genes are given only for firm matches. The size of a clone is reported for some rows only, either as once, few or many, or as a class for expanded clones.

clone_size: .; j_call: TRBJ1-2; v_call: TRBV7-2; d_call: TRBD1; cdr3_aa: CASVAGGFSPGYTF; cdr3_nt: TGTGCCAGCGTCGCAGGGGGCTTCTCCCCTGGCTACACCTTC
clone_size: few; j_call: TRBJ2-5; v_call: TRBV12-3/TRBV12-4; d_call: .; cdr3_aa: CASSLGSGEETQYF; cdr3_nt: TGTGCCAGCAGTTTAGGCTCAGGGGAAGAGACCCAGTACTTC
clone_size: .; j_call: TRBJ1-2; v_call: TRBV7-9; d_call: .; cdr3_aa: CASSLDWGDPYGYTF; cdr3_nt: TGTGCCAGCAGCTTAGACTGGGGGGACCCTTATGGCTACACCTTC
clone_size: .; j_call: TRBJ1-5; v_call: TRBV6-5; d_call: .; cdr3_aa: CATSDRTHQPQHF; cdr3_nt: TGTGCCACGAGCGACAGGACCCATCAGCCCCAGCATTTT
clone_size: few; j_call: TRBJ1-1; v_call: TRBV6-5; d_call: .; cdr3_aa: CASSYSSPNTEAFF; cdr3_nt: TGTGCCAGCAGTTACTCTTCCCCGAACACTGAAGCTTTCTTT
clone_size: .; j_call: TRBJ1-6; v_call: TRBV4-2; d_call: .; cdr3_aa: CASSQDPDGSDSPLHF; cdr3_nt: TGTGCCAGCAGCCAAGATCCTGATGGTAGCGATTCACCCCTCCACTTT
clone_size: .; j_call: TRBJ2-1; v_call: TRBV7-3; d_call: .; cdr3_aa: CASSLPRLSNEQFF; cdr3_nt: TGTGCCAGCAGCTTACCGAGACTAAGCAATGAGCAGTTCTTC
clone_size: .; j_call: TRBJ1-2; v_call: TRBV7-6; d_call: .; cdr3_aa: CASSPLGGADGYTF; cdr3_nt: TGTGCCAGCAGCCCCCTCGGGGGCGCGGATGGCTACACCTTC
clone_size: few; j_call: TRBJ2-1; v_call: TRBV12-5; d_call: TRBD1; cdr3_aa: CASGLGDRGYDNEQFF; cdr3_nt: TGTGCTAGTGGTTTGGGGGACAGGGGGTATGACAATGAGCAGTTCTTC
clone_size: few; j_call: TRBJ2-2; v_call: TRBV7-9; d_call: TRBD2; cdr3_aa: CASSRRGLLDTAYTGELFF; cdr3_nt: TGTGCCAGCAGCCGAAGGGGACTACTAGACACCGCTTACACCGGGGAGCTGTTTTTT
clone_size: few; j_call: TRBJ1-6; v_call: TRBV5-1; d_call: TRBD1; cdr3_aa: CASSSDRGDSPLHF; cdr3_nt: TGCGCCAGCAGCTCGGACAGGGGGGATTCACCCCTCCACTTT
clone_size: few; j_call: TRBJ1-1; v_call: TRBV27; d_call: .; cdr3_aa: CASSFDVGTEAFF; cdr3_nt: TGTGCCAGCAGTTTCGACGTCGGGACTGAAGCTTTCTTT
clone_size: many; j_call: TRBJ2-5; v_call: TRBV7-9; d_call: TRBD2; cdr3_aa: CASSIGGGGGETQYF; cdr3_nt: TGTGCCAGCAGCATTGGCGGCGGGGGAGGAGAGACCCAGTACTTC
clone_size: many; j_call: TRBJ1-1; v_call: TRBV7-9; d_call: .; cdr3_aa: CASSFRLNTEAFF; cdr3_nt: TGTGCCAGCAGCTTTCGACTGAACACTGAAGCTTTCTTT
clone_size: few; j_call: TRBJ2-1; v_call: TRBV20-1; d_call: TRBD2; cdr3_aa: CSADSGRSYNEQFF; cdr3_nt: TGCAGTGCTGACAGCGGGAGGTCCTACAATGAGCAGTTCTTC
clone_size: .; j_call: TRBJ2-1; v_call: TRBV7-6; d_call: .; cdr3_aa: CASSHRSPLWGSYNEQFF; cdr3_nt: TGTGCCAGCAGCCACCGTTCCCCACTTTGGGGCTCCTACAATGAGCAGTTCTTC
clone_size: .; j_call: TRBJ1-2; v_call: TRBV7-9; d_call: .; cdr3_aa: CASNSGEVIYGYTF; cdr3_nt: TGTGCCAGCAACTCAGGGGAAGTGATCTATGGCTACACCTTC
clone_size: few; j_call: TRBJ1-2; v_call: TRBV4-3; d_call: .; cdr3_aa: CASSQDYAVTSAPYGYTF; cdr3_nt: TGCGCCAGCAGCCAAGATTACGCGGTGACGTCGGCCCCCTATGGCTACACCTTC
clone_size: few; j_call: TRBJ2-3; v_call: TRBV27; d_call: .; cdr3_aa: CASSFQGTDTQYF; cdr3_nt: TGTGCCAGCAGCTTCCAGGGAACAGATACGCAGTATTTT
clone_size: many; j_call: TRBJ2-6; v_call: TRBV19; d_call: .; cdr3_aa: CASSPTGSGANVLTF; cdr3_nt: TGTGCCAGTAGCCCTACGGGCTCTGGGGCCAACGTCCTGACTTTC
clone_size: .; j_call: TRBJ2-3; v_call: TRBV5-1; d_call: TRBD1; cdr3_aa: CASSFLGQGGDTQYF; cdr3_nt: TGCGCCAGCAGCTTCTTAGGACAGGGGGGAGATACGCAGTATTTT
clone_size: many; j_call: TRBJ1-5; v_call: TRBV12-3/TRBV12-4; d_call: .; cdr3_aa: CASSLGGGSNQPQHF; cdr3_nt: TGTGCCAGCAGTCTAGGCGGGGGGAGCAATCAGCCCCAGCATTTT
clone_size: many; j_call: TRBJ1-2; v_call: TRBV5-5; d_call: TRBD1; cdr3_aa: CASSHDRGNNPYGYTF; cdr3_nt: TGTGCCAGCAGCCATGACAGGGGGAACAACCCCTATGGCTACACCTTC
clone_size: once; j_call: TRBJ2-5; v_call: TRBV5-4; d_call: TRBD2; cdr3_aa: CASSLGRGGYETQYF; cdr3_nt: TGTGCCAGCAGCTTGGGGCGGGGGGGCTATGAGACCCAGTACTTC
clone_size: .; j_call: TRBJ2-1; v_call: TRBV4-2; d_call: TRBD2; cdr3_aa: CASSQKAATSGGEYNEQFF; cdr3_nt: TGTGCCAGCAGCCAAAAGGCGGCAACTAGCGGGGGAGAGTACAATGAGCAGTTCTTC
clone_size: many; j_call: TRBJ2-1; v_call: TRBV9; d_call: .; cdr3_aa: CASSDRQEQFF; cdr3_nt: TGTGCCAGCAGCGATCGACAGGAGCAGTTCTTC
clone_size: .; j_call: TRBJ2-1; v_call: TRBV7-3; d_call: .; cdr3_aa: CASSYGPPSSYNEQFF; cdr3_nt: TGTGCCAGCAGCTACGGGCCTCCGAGCTCCTACAATGAGCAGTTCTTC
clone_size: few; j_call: TRBJ2-7; v_call: TRBV7-2; d_call: .; cdr3_aa: CASSPRWQSYEQYF; cdr3_nt: TGTGCCAGCAGCCCCCGCTGGCAGTCCTACGAGCAGTACTTC
clone_size: .; j_call: TRBJ2-1; v_call: TRBV7-2; d_call: .; cdr3_aa: CASSLRGLGSYNEQFF; cdr3_nt: TGTGCCAGCAGCTTAAGGGGCCTAGGGTCCTACAATGAGCAGTTCTTC
clone_size: .; j_call: TRBJ1-1; v_call: TRBV27; d_call: .; cdr3_aa: CASSFGSPGLAFF; cdr3_nt: TGTGCCAGCAGTTTTGGGTCACCGGGTTTAGCTTTCTTT
clone_size: few; j_call: TRBJ2-5; v_call: TRBV7-2; d_call: .; cdr3_aa: CASSPMRTEETQYF; cdr3_nt: TGTGCCAGCAGCCCAATGCGTACAGAAGAGACCCAGTACTTC
clone_size: .; j_call: TRBJ2-3; v_call: TRBV18; d_call: TRBD1; cdr3_aa: CASSPLRGLDTQYF; cdr3_nt: TGTGCCAGCTCACCCCTCAGGGGGCTAGATACGCAGTATTTT
clone_size: .; j_call: TRBJ1-1; v_call: TRBV7-9; d_call: TRBD1; cdr3_aa: CASTQRQGANTEAFF; cdr3_nt: TGTGCCAGCACCCAAAGACAGGGGGCGAACACTGAAGCTTTCTTT
clone_size: few; j_call: TRBJ1-1; v_call: TRBV4-2; d_call: .; cdr3_aa: CASSRGDMNTEAFF; cdr3_nt: TGTGCCAGCAGCCGGGGGGATATGAACACTGAAGCTTTCTTT
clone_size: few; j_call: TRBJ2-2; v_call: TRBV7-9; d_call: .; cdr3_aa: CASSSPPIASGELFF; cdr3_nt: TGTGCCAGCAGCTCCCCCCCGATAGCATCCGGGGAGCTGTTTTTT
clone_size: few; j_call: TRBJ2-3; v_call: TRBV5-6; d_call: .; cdr3_aa: CASSLLSNSFTDTQYF; cdr3_nt: TGTGCCAGCAGCTTGTTATCGAACAGCTTCACAGATACGCAGTATTTT
clone_size: few; j_call: TRBJ2-3; v_call: TRBV14; d_call: TRBD1; cdr3_aa: CASSQVYRGYTDTQYF; cdr3_nt: TGTGCCAGCAGCCAAGTCTACAGGGGCTACACAGATACGCAGTATTTT
clone_size: .; j_call: TRBJ2-7; v_call: TRBV14; d_call: .; cdr3_aa: CASSPTVDWEQYF; cdr3_nt: TGTGCCAGCAGCCCGACAGTTGACTGGGAGCAGTACTTC
clone_size: .; j_call: TRBJ2-7; v_call: TRBV20-1; d_call: TRBD2; cdr3_aa: CSARRAGLAYEQYF; cdr3_nt: TGCAGTGCTAGAAGGGCGGGACTAGCCTACGAGCAGTACTTC
clone_size: few; j_call: TRBJ2-1; v_call: TRBV7-2; d_call: TRBD2; cdr3_aa: CASSLVVAGAINEQFF; cdr3_nt: TGTGCCAGCAGCTTAGTTGTAGCGGGGGCGATCAATGAGCAGTTCTTC
clone_size: .; j_call: TRBJ2-7; v_call: TRBV6-6; d_call: .; cdr3_aa: CASGATGGSFYEQYF; cdr3_nt: TGTGCCAGCGGCGCGACGGGGGGCTCGTTCTACGAGCAGTACTTC
clone_size: few; j_call: TRBJ1-1; v_call: TRBV6-5; d_call: .; cdr3_aa: CASSPRRQLNTEAFF; cdr3_nt: TGTGCCAGCAGCCCCCGGCGACAGCTGAACACTGAAGCTTTCTTT
clone_size: .; j_call: TRBJ2-2; v_call: TRBV20-1; d_call: .; cdr3_aa: CSAREPGELFF; cdr3_nt: TGCAGTGCTAGGGAACCCGGGGAGCTGTTTTTT
clone_size: .; j_call: TRBJ1-5; v_call: TRBV12-3/TRBV12-4; d_call: .; cdr3_aa: CASRLGGIRNQPQHF; cdr3_nt: TGTGCCAGTCGACTTGGGGGGATTCGCAATCAGCCCCAGCATTTT